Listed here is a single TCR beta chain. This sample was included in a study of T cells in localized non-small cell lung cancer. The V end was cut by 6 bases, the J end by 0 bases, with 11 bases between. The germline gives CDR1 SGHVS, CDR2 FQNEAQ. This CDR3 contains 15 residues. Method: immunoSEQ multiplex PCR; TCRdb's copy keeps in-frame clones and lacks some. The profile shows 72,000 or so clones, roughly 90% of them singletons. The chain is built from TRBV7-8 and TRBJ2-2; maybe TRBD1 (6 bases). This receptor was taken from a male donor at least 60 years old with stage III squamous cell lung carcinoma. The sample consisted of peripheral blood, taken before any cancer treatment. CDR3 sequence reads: CASRTGTPNTGELFF. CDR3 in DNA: TGTGCCAGCAGAACCGGGACACCGAACACCGGGGAGCTGTTTTTT.